This T cell receptor (beta chain) appears in the sequencing data of a study of T-cell reconstitution after alpha-beta-depleted transplantation in children. V lost 0 bases, J lost 3 bases, and 9 bases lay in between. The germline gives CDR1 SGHKS, CDR2 YYEKEE (reference sequence). The length of the CDR3 is 14 residues. This clonotype was counted many times. The TCRbeta library incorporated unique molecular identifiers. TCRdb re-called the PCR reads with MiXCR, one entry per CDR3 protein. The sample lists about 360,000 distinct CDR3 sequences; 13% were seen once. The sequence came from a human donor who donated a stem cell graft to a child with Fanconi anemia. The sample in question was PBMCs, obtained from the stem cell graft. The genes are TRBV5-5 and TRBJ1-1; unclear D gene. For the CDR3, the DNA is TGTGCCAGCAGCTTGGCGTGGGCTGACACTGAAGCTTTCTTT. Translation gives CASSLAWADTEAFF. The variable domain in full, with the rest retrieved from reference TRBV5-5 and TRBJ1-1, is DAGVTQSPTHLIKTRGQQVTLRCSPISGHKSVSWYQQVLGQGPQFIFQYYEKEERGRGNFPDRFSARQFPNYSSELNVNALLLGDSALYLCASSLAWADTEAFFGQGTRLTVV.